This TCR beta chain is drawn from a study of T cells in tuberculosis. Regarding the study as a whole: The stringent gate may have excluded weak CD1B-GMM tetramer binders.

Sorting used thawed, overnight-rested PBMC stained with anti-CD3, a viability dye and GMM-loaded CD1B tetramer. CD1B tetramers were loaded with Rhodococcus equi-derived C32 glucose monomycolate. Generated by immunoSEQ multiplex PCR, the TCRdb table keeps only in-frame clones and is missing some. The sample carries approximately 58,000 clones, 88% recorded once. Source material: CD1b-GMM tetramer-negative cells sorted from PBMCs. The TCR comes from an adult woman with latent tuberculosis.

The CDR3, as DNA: TGTGCCAGTAGTATAGGCGCTAGTTCCTACAATGAGCAGTTCTTC. It encodes CASSIGASSYNEQFF. The V call is TRBV19, the J call TRBJ2-1; D call uncertain. CDR3 length equals 15 residues. Trimming cost V 1 base and J 1 base, with 8 bases left between them. Per germline, CDR1 LNHDA and CDR2 SQIVND (reference sequence).